This T cell receptor (beta chain) came from a study of T cell responses to AZD1222 COVID-19 vaccine. Points from the study as a whole: CD4 TCRs linked to vaccination spanned spike, dominating at 160-218 and 743-854. It was only after the peak T cell response that any repertoires were sampled.

Here immunoSEQ multiplex PCR was the method, and the copy in TCRdb shows in-frame clones only, minus some. The table records around 140,000 clones, about 91% of them present only once. Comment on this clone: Its antigen is currently unknown.

Second doses were pooled across both intervals (about 4 or about 12 weeks). V was cut by 1 base and J by 6 bases, with 6 bases left in between. CDR1 and CDR2 (germline): SGHTS, YDEGEE. This CDR3 contains 12 residues. Sequences were derived from peripheral blood, sampled 28 days after the second AZD1222 dose. The receptor comes from an adult who received the AZD1222 COVID-19 vaccine. The chain links TRBV5-8 to TRBJ2-3; D call uncertain. CDR3 bases: TGTGCCAGCAGCTTGAGGGCCGATACGCAGTATTTT. Translated, it gives CASSLRADTQYF.